The clone carrying this T cell receptor beta chain has ten or more counts. No antigen is known for it. Germline CDR1 is MRHNA and CDR2 is SNTAGT. The J segment lost 6 bases and the V segment lost 2 bases, leaving 6 bases of the junction unmatched. This CDR3 comprises 15 residues. Authors of the study amplified TCR beta CDR3 regions from RNA transcripts. A first-round RT-PCR of the TCR CDR3 used the HTBI primer set. TCRdb reprocessed the multiplex PCR reads via MiXCR and lists one record per CDR3 protein. The table lists around 340,000 distinct CDR3 sequences, approximately 16% of them singletons. These data originate in a study of T cells in Graves' hyperthyroidism and ophthalmopathy. Patients aged 18 to 65 had newly diagnosed hyperthyroidism that had lasted under 2 months. This sample holds PBMCs from 9.5 to 10 ml fresh peripheral blood. Overall study results and limits: Blood held most thyroid clonotypes expanded above 0.001 frequency. Progression to ophthalmopathy was predicted a median of approximately 6.4 months early.

Sequencing was carried out using blood. V and J are TRBV6-4 and TRBJ2-1, with 8 bases fitting TRBD2. This receptor was identified in a man aged 25-45 years with Graves' hyperthyroidism. CDR3 sequence: CASSDGLAGSNEQFF. CDR3 in DNA: TGTGCCAGCAGTGACGGGCTAGCGGGTTCCAATGAGCAGTTCTTC.